This TCR beta chain emerged from a study of shared clonotypes between healthy human individuals. Broader study findings: Blood alone was sampled, and tissue repertoires likely differ.

Assay runs were performed at deep level. Investigators spread the genomic DNA of each subset evenly over several immunoSEQ plates. Some clones are missing from TCRdb's copy, which holds only in-frame ones; the method was immunoSEQ multiplex PCR. This repertoire shows about half a million clones, 60% to 80% found once; its top ten account for approximately 12%. Genomic DNA came from around 84 million PBMCs in unsorted samples. On this clone itself: What it binds is not known.

The receptor's source is a woman aged 40 to 50 in good health. Some clones in this sample may be carry-over from other donors' samples. Source material: PBMCs.

This chain's CDR3 is CASSSIKTSVDTGELFF. CDR3 DNA sequence: TGCGCCAGCAGCTCTATAAAGACTAGCGTCGACACCGGGGAGCTGTTTTTT. V is TRBV5-1 and J is TRBJ2-2; TRBD2 agrees at 8 bases. The CDR3 has 17 amino acids. Germline V gene data show CDR1 as SGHRS and CDR2 as YFSETQ. The ends lost 3 bases at V and 3 bases at J; junction bases unmatched: 10.